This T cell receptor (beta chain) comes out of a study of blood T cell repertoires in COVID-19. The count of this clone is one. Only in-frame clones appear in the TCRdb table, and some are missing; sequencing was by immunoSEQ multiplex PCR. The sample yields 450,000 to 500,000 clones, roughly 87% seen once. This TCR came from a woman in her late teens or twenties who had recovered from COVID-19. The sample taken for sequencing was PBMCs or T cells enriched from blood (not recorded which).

The CDR3 region is CASSFGRLGYEQYF. For the CDR3, the DNA is TGTGCCAGCAGCTTTGGAAGACTGGGCTACGAGCAGTACTTC. This chain connects TRBV7-9 to TRBJ2-7; D call uncertain. The CDR3 consists of 14 residues. Germline V gives CDR1 SEHNR, CDR2 FQNEAQ (reference sequence). V lost 3 bases and J lost 3, with 12 bases in between. The entire variable domain, with the rest obtained from reference TRBV7-9 and TRBJ2-7, is as follows: DTGVSQNPRHKITKRGQNVTFRCDPISEHNRLYWYRQTLGQGPEFLTYFQNEAQLEKSRLLSDRFSAERPKGSFSTLEIQRTEQGDSAMYLCASSFGRLGYEQYFGPGTRLTVT.